Following are 29 T cell receptor beta chains from one sample sequenced in a study of cytomegalovirus exposure and HLA in healthy donors. It was with 60 Vbeta and 13 Jbeta primers that the PCR ran. The protocol was immunoSEQ multiplex PCR, while the TCRdb copy is restricted to in-frame clones and leaves out a portion. The sample includes fewer than 200,000 clones, about four fifths of them seen just once. Sequencing was performed on PBMCs. The receptors shown here come from a woman under 30 in good health and CMV-seronegative.

This clone has just a few counts. The V call is TRBV6-6, the J call TRBJ1-1; D possibly corresponds to TRBD1 (6 bases). The germline V and J ends were trimmed by 6 bases and 4 bases, with 18 bases remaining between them. Germline values: CDR1 MNHNY, CDR2 SVGAGI (reference sequence). The CDR3 spans 15 residues. CDR3 nucleotides: TGTGCCAGCAGGATGCAGGGGCAAAGGTTCACTGAAGCTTTCTTT. Amino acid sequence: CASRMQGQRFTEAFF.

The V gene is TRBV4-2, the J gene TRBJ2-1; 7 positions match TRBD2. V lost 3 bases and J lost 8; bases outside the gene matches: 10. Germline CDR1 reads LGHNA; CDR2 reads YNFKEQ. The CDR3 contains 15 residues. CDR3 residues: CASSQAGATGDEQFF. CDR3 sequence (DNA): TGTGCCAGCAGCCAGGCGGGAGCCACCGGGGATGAGCAGTTCTTC.

The V call is TRBV5-1, the J call TRBJ2-1; TRBD2 agrees at 10 bases. Germline assignment: CDR1 SGHRS and CDR2 YFSETQ. With 3 bases clipped from V and 3 bases from J, the junction kept 3 bases outside the gene matches. This CDR3 region has 15 residues. The CDR3 nucleotides read TGCGCCAGCAGCTCAACTAGCGGGAACTACAATGAGCAGTTCTTC. It is translated as CASSSTSGNYNEQFF.

This chain joins TRBV4-3 and TRBJ2-7; possibly TRBD2 for D (5 bases). Germline CDR1 and CDR2: LGHNA and YSLEER. This CDR3 spans 15 amino acids. V lost 0 bases and J 2 bases, leaving 11 bases between the germline ends. This chain's CDR3 is CASSQDWRSAYEQYF. The CDR3, as DNA: TGCGCCAGCAGCCAAGATTGGAGGTCGGCCTACGAGCAGTACTTC.

J is TRBJ2-5 and V is TRBV7-2; D is perhaps TRBD1 (6 bases). The CDR3 has 15 residues. Per germline, CDR1 SGHTA and CDR2 FQGNSA. The V end lost 2 bases, the J end lost 5 bases, and 15 bases lay between the germline ends. CDR3 sequence: CASSLQQGVGETQYF. The CDR3 DNA is TGTGCCAGCAGCTTACAACAGGGCGTTGGGGAGACCCAGTACTTC.

The chain links TRBV4-3 to TRBJ1-1; 7 bases align to TRBD1. After removal of 4 bases from V and 3 bases from J, the junction contained 2 bases not matched to a gene. Germline V lookup: CDR1 LGHNA, CDR2 YSLEER. This CDR3 is 13 amino acids long. As DNA, the CDR3 is TGCGCCAGCAGCCCGGACAGGTACACTGAAGCTTTCTTT. Translation gives CASSPDRYTEAFF.

J is TRBJ2-7 and V is TRBV18; D unresolved. This CDR3 is 14 amino acids long. Per the germline V gene, CDR1 is KGHSH and CDR2 is LQKENI. Trimming removed 0 bases from V and 3 bases from J, with 9 bases in between. CDR3 nucleotides: TGTGCCAGCTCACCACCGATCAGTATCTACGAGCAGTACTTC. Translated, it gives CASSPPISIYEQYF. Full variable domain (remainder filled in from reference TRBV18 and TRBJ2-7): NAGVMQNPRHLVRRRGQEARLRCSPMKGHSHVYWYRQLPEEGLKFMVYLQKENIIDESGMPKERFSAEFPKEGPSILRIQQVVRGDSAAYFCASSPPISIYEQYFGPGTRLTVT.

V is TRBV9 and J is TRBJ2-7; 9 nucleotides align to TRBD2. V gave up 3 bases and J gave up 5 bases; unmatched junction bases: 9. The CDR3 length is 15 residues. Germline V gene sequence: CDR1 SGDLS, CDR2 YYNGEE. The CDR3 nucleotides read TGTGCCAGCAGCGCCGCCGGGACTAGCAGCCACGAGCAGTACTTC. The encoded protein is CASSAAGTSSHEQYF. Together with reference TRBV9 and TRBJ2-7, the CDR3 gives the full variable domain: DSGVTQTPKHLITATGQRVTLRCSPRSGDLSVYWYQQSLDQGLQFLIQYYNGEERAKGNILERFSAQQFPDLHSELNLSSLELGDSALYFCASSAAGTSSHEQYFGPGTRLTVT.

The chain couples TRBV7-9 to TRBJ2-7; D remains unclear. Deletions cut 1 base from V and 0 bases from J, with 7 bases between. Germline CDR1 SEHNR, CDR2 FQNEAQ (reference sequence). The CDR3 sequence is 14 residues long. The CDR3 nucleotides are TGTGCCAGCAGCTTAGAAGCGCCCTCCTACGAGCAGTACTTC. This encodes CASSLEAPSYEQYF.

The table lists this clone with a few counts. The V and J genes are TRBV19 and TRBJ2-3, with unresolved D. Germline V gene data show CDR1 as LNHDA and CDR2 as SQIVND (reference sequence). The CDR3 has 11 amino acids. V was cut by 5 bases and J by 4 bases, with 4 bases left in between. CDR3 sequence reads: CASSLADTQYF. The CDR3 DNA sequence: TGTGCCAGTAGTCTCGCAGATACGCAGTATTTT.

This clone has only a few counts. Other DNA sequences of this sample code for an identical CDR3. The rearrangement joins TRBV4-3 to TRBJ2-7; maybe TRBD2 (6 bases). Trimming took off 0 bases at V and 0 bases at J, with 6 bases between the two ends. Germline-derived CDR1 and CDR2 are LGHNA and YSLEER. The CDR3 extends over 14 amino acids. The DNA for the CDR3 is TGCGCCAGCAGCCAAGACGGGGGCTCCTACGAGCAGTACTTC. Its protein product is CASSQDGGSYEQYF.

The V gene is TRBV29-1, the J gene TRBJ2-1; 7 nucleotides agree with TRBD2. V shed 6 bases and J 9 bases; nucleotides not matched to a gene: 11. The length of the CDR3 is 13 residues. From germline, CDR1 is SQVTM and CDR2 ANQGSEA. DNA of the CDR3: TGCAGCGTGGGCCGCGGGAGTCGTAGTGAGCAGTTCTTC. Translation: CSVGRGSRSEQFF.

This clone has more than one count but fewer than ten. The chain is built from TRBV7-9 and TRBJ2-7; 7 bases align to TRBD1. The CDR3 totals 12 residues. V was pared by 7 bases and J by 2 bases, with 2 bases of the junction left unmatched. In germline, CDR1 is SEHNR, CDR2 FQNEAQ (reference sequence). The CDR3 DNA follows: TGTGCCAGCACCCAGGGGGCCTACGAGCAGTACTTC. Protein product: CASTQGAYEQYF. Complete variable domain (other parts from reference TRBV7-9 and TRBJ2-7): DTGVSQNPRHKITKRGQNVTFRCDPISEHNRLYWYRQTLGQGPEFLTYFQNEAQLEKSRLLSDRFSAERPKGSFSTLEIQRTEQGDSAMYLCASTQGAYEQYFGPGTRLTVT.

The V gene is TRBV5-4, the J gene TRBJ1-2, with D possibly matching TRBD1 (5 bases). Per the germline V gene, CDR1 is SGHNT and CDR2 is YYREEE (reference sequence). CDR3 length: 15 residues. V dropped 3 bases and J dropped 3 bases, with 15 bases sitting between them. The CDR3 loop is CASSSILGLDYGYTF. Written as DNA, the CDR3 is TGTGCCAGCAGCTCCATCTTGGGACTCGACTATGGCTACACCTTC.

The chain couples TRBV4-2 to TRBJ2-4; 8 bases fit TRBD1. The CDR3 runs 17 residues. Germline-derived CDR1 and CDR2 are LGHNA and YNFKEQ. The junction had 10 bases not matched to a gene; V was cut back by 3 bases and J by 3 bases. The CDR3 sequence is CASSHPGQGGNKNIQYF. The CDR3 DNA is TGTGCCAGCAGCCATCCTGGACAGGGTGGAAACAAAAACATTCAGTACTTC.

The chain recombines TRBV27 with TRBJ2-1; 9 bases line up with TRBD1. CDR1 is MNHEY, CDR2 SMNVEV, per germline (reference sequence). V gave up 7 bases and J gave up 4 bases; unmatched junction bases: 8. The CDR3 loop spans 15 amino acids. CDR3 nucleotide sequence: TGTGCCAGCACTGGCGGACAGGGGTCTTACAATGAGCAGTTCTTC. It codes for CASTGGQGSYNEQFF.

As for this clone: A read error may account for a junction end that differs from germline. This chain links TRBV7-9 with TRBJ1-2; D is possibly TRBD1 (5 bases). Germline-derived CDR1 and CDR2 are SEHNR and FQNEAQ (reference sequence). The CDR3 loop spans 13 amino acids. CDR3 DNA: TGTTCCAGCAGCCTATGGCGGGGGAGAGGCTACACCTTC. Residues: CSSSLWRGRGYTF.

The chain combines TRBV7-9 with TRBJ2-7; TRBD2 matches 8 bases. V gave up 5 bases and J gave up 2 bases; unmatched junction bases: 20. Germline CDR1 is SEHNR and CDR2 is FQNEAQ (reference sequence). The CDR3 is 19 amino acids. The CDR3 DNA is TGTGCCAGCAGCCAGCGTAGTGGACGGGCGGGAGGCCGGCCCTACGAGCAGTACTTC. Translated, it gives CASSQRSGRAGGRPYEQYF.

The chain couples TRBV4-1 to TRBJ2-3, with 13 nucleotides matching TRBD2. The germline gives CDR1 MGHRA, CDR2 YSYEKL. J lost 6 bases, V lost 3 bases, and 9 bases had no gene match. CDR3 size: 17 residues. The CDR3 DNA is TGCGCCAGCAGCCAGGGAACTAGCGGGAGGGCAGCGGATACGCAGTATTTT. Its protein product is CASSQGTSGRAADTQYF.

This clone was counted once. J is TRBJ1-4 and V is TRBV5-8; the match to TRBD1 covers 9 bases. The J segment lost 4 bases and the V segment lost 2 bases, leaving 3 bases of the junction unmatched. CDR1 and CDR2 (germline): SGHTS, YDEGEE. This CDR3 has 15 amino acids. CDR3 protein: CASSFGDRDNEKLFF. The CDR3 DNA reads TGTGCCAGCAGCTTCGGGGACAGGGATAATGAAAAACTGTTTTTT.

The genes are TRBV29-1 and TRBJ2-3, with 10 positions matching TRBD2. CDR1 is SQVTM and CDR2 is ANQGSEA in the germline V gene. V gave up 7 bases and J gave up 4 bases; unmatched junction bases: 2. CDR3 size: 12 residues. The CDR3 sequence: CSGGLAADTQYF. In DNA, the CDR3 is TGCAGCGGCGGACTAGCGGCAGATACGCAGTATTTT.

The chain links TRBV7-8 to TRBJ2-1; D not resolved. The CDR3 runs 19 residues. Germline V gene lookup returns CDR1 SGHVS and CDR2 FQNEAQ. Trimming stripped 0 bases from V and 0 bases from J, with 18 bases between. CDR3 DNA sequence: TGTGCCAGCAGCTTAGCTTTAGTTGGAGCCCCGAGCTCCTACAATGAGCAGTTCTTC. The encoded protein is CASSLALVGAPSSYNEQFF.

This clone came up a few times. This rearrangement joins TRBV27 to TRBJ1-5, with TRBD1 matching 8 bases. The ends lost 2 bases at V and 5 bases at J; junction bases unmatched: 5. CDR1 is MNHEY and CDR2 is SMNVEV in the germline V gene (reference sequence). The CDR3 is 15 amino acids. CDR3 amino acids: CASSLARGPYQPQHF. CDR3 DNA sequence: TGTGCCAGCAGTTTAGCCAGGGGGCCATATCAGCCCCAGCATTTT.

This clone was detected once. V usage is TRBV21-1 and J usage is TRBJ2-3; TRBD1 is the table's D call, not checked against the DNA. TRBV21-1 is designated a pseudogene. The CDR3 runs to 14 residues. CDR3: CASSKAALTDTQYF. CDR3 DNA sequence: TGTGCCAGCAGCAAAGCGGCCCTCACAGATACGCAGTATTTT.

This clone was seen just once. The chain carries TRBV19 and TRBJ1-5; 8 nucleotides agree with TRBD1. The V gene end was trimmed by 4 bases and the J gene end by 7 bases; junction bases not matched to a gene: 12. CDR3 length equals 16 residues. Germline lookup yields CDR1 LNHDA and CDR2 SQIVND (reference sequence). The CDR3 loop reads CASSRTGRAQVQPQHF. As DNA, the CDR3 is TGTGCCAGTAGTAGGACAGGGCGGGCGCAGGTCCAGCCCCAGCATTTT.

The rearrangement uses TRBV7-2 and TRBJ1-6; unclear D gene. The CDR3 runs to 15 residues. The V gene lost 0 bases and the J gene lost 8 bases, with 11 bases spanning the gap. Germline-derived CDR1 and CDR2 are SGHTA and FQGNSA. CDR3 sequence reads: CASSLASGWYSPLHF. The CDR3 DNA reads TGTGCCAGCAGCTTAGCGAGCGGATGGTATTCACCCCTCCACTTT.

V is TRBV19 and J is TRBJ2-5; 11 bases line up with TRBD2. The ends lost 4 bases at V and 3 bases at J; junction bases unmatched: 4. CDR1 is LNHDA and CDR2 is SQIVND in the germline V gene (reference sequence). The CDR3 runs 15 residues. The CDR3 region is CASSNQLAGEETQYF. CDR3 DNA: TGTGCCAGTAGTAATCAACTAGCGGGAGAAGAGACCCAGTACTTC.

The genes are TRBV4-3 and TRBJ1-5; D is uncertain. Germline lookup yields CDR1 LGHNA and CDR2 YSLEER. V was shortened by 0 bases and J by 4 bases, with 10 bases between the two germline ends. The CDR3 covers 15 residues. The CDR3 nucleotides are TGCGCCAGCAGCCAAGATCGTAGCCGAAATCAGCCCCAGCATTTT. The encoded protein is CASSQDRSRNQPQHF.

This chain connects TRBV6-5 to TRBJ2-2, with 8 positions matching TRBD1. Germline loops: CDR1 MNHEY, CDR2 SVGAGI. The trim removed 4 bases at V and 6 bases at J, leaving 1 base unmatched. The CDR3 sequence is 13 residues long. The CDR3 DNA reads TGTGCCAGCAGTTCAGGGGGCCCCGGGGAGCTGTTTTTT. Its protein product is CASSSGGPGELFF.